The TCR beta chain described here comes from a study of monozygotic twins with inflammatory bowel disease. General study points: On the inverse Simpson index, IBD patients scored lower for TCRbeta diversity than healthy co-twins.

Germline CDR1 SGHDT, CDR2 YYEEEE. CDR3 size: 15 residues. Regarding this clonotype: Antigen specificity is unknown.

TCRdb reworked the 5' RACE reads into one entry per CDR3 protein, no DNA. The table for this sample gives approximately 400,000 distinct CDR3 sequences. V is TRBV5-6 and J is TRBJ2-3; without DNA, the TCRdb call of TRBD2 cannot be checked. This receptor was obtained from a human donor with ulcerative colitis or Crohn's disease, or a healthy co-twin of an affected twin (not recorded which). The sequenced material came from blood. CDR3 amino acids: CASSALLAPTDTQYF.